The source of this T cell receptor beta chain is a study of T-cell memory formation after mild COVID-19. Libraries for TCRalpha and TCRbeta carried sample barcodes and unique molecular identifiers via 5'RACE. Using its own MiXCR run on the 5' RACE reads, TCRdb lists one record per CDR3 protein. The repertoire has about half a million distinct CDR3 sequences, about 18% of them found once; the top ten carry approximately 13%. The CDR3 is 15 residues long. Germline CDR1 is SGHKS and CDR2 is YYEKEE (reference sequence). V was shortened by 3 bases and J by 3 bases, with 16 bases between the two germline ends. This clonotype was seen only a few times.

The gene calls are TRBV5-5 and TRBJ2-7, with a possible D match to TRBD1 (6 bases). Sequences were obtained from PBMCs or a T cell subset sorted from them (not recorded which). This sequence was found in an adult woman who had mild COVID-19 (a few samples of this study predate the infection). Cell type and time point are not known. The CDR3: CASSYGQTNLYEQYF. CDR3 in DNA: TGTGCCAGCAGCTACGGACAGACTAATCTCTACGAGCAGTACTTC. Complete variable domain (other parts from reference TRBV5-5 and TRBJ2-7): DAGVTQSPTHLIKTRGQQVTLRCSPISGHKSVSWYQQVLGQGPQFIFQYYEKEERGRGNFPDRFSARQFPNYSSELNVNALLLGDSALYLCASSYGQTNLYEQYFGPGTRLTVT.